Given below is one T cell receptor (beta chain) in context. These data come from a study of blood T cell repertoires in COVID-19. Study background: Samples representing acute and convalescent COVID-19 were sourced from the United States, Italy and Spain. Nucleic acid was either cDNA or gDNA, and it came from T cells, B-cell-depleted T cells, or PBMCs.

In the authors' methods: From reference gene primer amplification, estimates of nucleated cell counts were derived. Sequenced by immunoSEQ multiplex PCR; TCRdb stores in-frame clones only, minus some. V, J and clone size are those of that table, while D and trimming were read from the DNA. Of under 150,000 clones in the sample, roughly 76% are singletons; the top ten hold roughly 7.7%. V gave up 5 bases and J gave up 6 bases; unmatched junction bases: 7. The V gene's germline CDR1 is SGHNT and CDR2 YYREEE (reference sequence). CDR3 length equals 14 residues. The sequence was obtained from a human donor with acute or convalescent COVID-19. The donor label of this sample is uncertain. This chain uses TRBV5-4 with TRBJ2-2, with 7 positions matching TRBD1. Specimen: peripheral blood. The CDR3 region is CASRRQGEAGELFF. The CDR3 DNA reads TGTGCCAGCAGGAGACAGGGTGAGGCCGGGGAGCTGTTTTTT.